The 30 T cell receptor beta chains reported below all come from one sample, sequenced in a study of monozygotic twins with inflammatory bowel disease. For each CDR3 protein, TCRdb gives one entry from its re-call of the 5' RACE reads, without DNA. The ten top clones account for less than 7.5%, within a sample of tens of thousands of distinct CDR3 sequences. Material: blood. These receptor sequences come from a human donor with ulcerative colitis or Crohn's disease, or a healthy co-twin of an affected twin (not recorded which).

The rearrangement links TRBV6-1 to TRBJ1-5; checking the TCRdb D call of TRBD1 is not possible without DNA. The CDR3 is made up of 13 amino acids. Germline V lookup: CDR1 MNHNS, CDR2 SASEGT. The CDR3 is CASNTGGRQPQHF.

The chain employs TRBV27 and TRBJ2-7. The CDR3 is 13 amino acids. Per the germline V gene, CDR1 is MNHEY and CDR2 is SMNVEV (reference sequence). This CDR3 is CASTVGLGYEQYF.

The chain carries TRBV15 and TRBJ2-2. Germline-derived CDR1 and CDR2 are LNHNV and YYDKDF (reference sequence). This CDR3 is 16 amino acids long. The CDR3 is CATSSGRFSNTGELFF.

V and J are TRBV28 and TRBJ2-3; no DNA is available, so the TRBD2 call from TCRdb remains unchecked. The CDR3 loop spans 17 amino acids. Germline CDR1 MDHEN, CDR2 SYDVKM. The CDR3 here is CASSPPKSGGSTDTQYF.

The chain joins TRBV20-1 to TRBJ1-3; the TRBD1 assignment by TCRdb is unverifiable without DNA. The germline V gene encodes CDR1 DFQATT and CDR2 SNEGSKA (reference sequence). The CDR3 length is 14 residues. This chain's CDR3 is CSAGRGGSGNTIYF.

CDR3 amino acids: CASSHNQVNTEAFF. The chain carries TRBV4-2 and TRBJ1-1. This CDR3 region has 14 residues. CDR1 and CDR2 from the germline V gene are LGHNA and YNFKEQ.

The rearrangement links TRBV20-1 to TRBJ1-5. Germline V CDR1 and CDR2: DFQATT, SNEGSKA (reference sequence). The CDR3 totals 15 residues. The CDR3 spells CSARERTDFNQPQHF.

This CDR3 reads CASSLLGSGQETQYF. The rearrangement joins TRBV28 to TRBJ2-5; TCRdb selects TRBD1, and the lack of DNA leaves this call unchecked. The germline V gene encodes CDR1 MDHEN and CDR2 SYDVKM. This CDR3 has 15 residues.

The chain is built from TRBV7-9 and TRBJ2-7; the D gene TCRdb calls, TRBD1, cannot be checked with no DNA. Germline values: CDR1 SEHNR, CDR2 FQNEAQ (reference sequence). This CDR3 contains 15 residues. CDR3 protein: CASSFGHGNYYEQYF.

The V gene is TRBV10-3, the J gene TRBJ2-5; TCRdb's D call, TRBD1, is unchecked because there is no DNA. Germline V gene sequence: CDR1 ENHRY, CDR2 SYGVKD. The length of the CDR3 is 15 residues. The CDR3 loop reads CAISFGQEELETQYF.

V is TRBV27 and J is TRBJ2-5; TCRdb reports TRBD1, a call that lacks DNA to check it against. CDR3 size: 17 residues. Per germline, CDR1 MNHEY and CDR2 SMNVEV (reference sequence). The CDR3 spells CASSSWGTGWYQETQYF.

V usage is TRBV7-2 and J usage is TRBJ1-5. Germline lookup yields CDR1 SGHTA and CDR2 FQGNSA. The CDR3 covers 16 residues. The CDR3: CASSLGRADYNQPQHF.

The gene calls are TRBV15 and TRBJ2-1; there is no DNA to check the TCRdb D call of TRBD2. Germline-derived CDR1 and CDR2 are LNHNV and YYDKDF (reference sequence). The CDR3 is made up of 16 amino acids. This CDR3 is CATSTYLAGGYNEQFF.

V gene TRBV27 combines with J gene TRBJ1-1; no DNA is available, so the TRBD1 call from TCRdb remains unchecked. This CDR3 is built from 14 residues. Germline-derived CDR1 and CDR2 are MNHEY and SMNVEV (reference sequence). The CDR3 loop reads CASALQGASTEAFF.

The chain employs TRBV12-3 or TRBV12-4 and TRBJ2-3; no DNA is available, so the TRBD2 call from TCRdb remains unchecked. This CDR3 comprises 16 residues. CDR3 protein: CASSTRLAGESDTQYF.

Here the CDR3 reads CASKAESYTGELFF. The chain recombines TRBV19 with TRBJ2-2. CDR1 is LNHDA, CDR2 SQIVND, per germline (reference sequence). This CDR3 region has 14 residues.

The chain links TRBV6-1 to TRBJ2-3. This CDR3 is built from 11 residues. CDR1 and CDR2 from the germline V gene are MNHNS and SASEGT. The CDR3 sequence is CASTGYDTQYF.

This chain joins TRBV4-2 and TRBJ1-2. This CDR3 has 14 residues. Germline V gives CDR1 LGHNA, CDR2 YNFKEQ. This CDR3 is CASSQEHVGYGYTF.

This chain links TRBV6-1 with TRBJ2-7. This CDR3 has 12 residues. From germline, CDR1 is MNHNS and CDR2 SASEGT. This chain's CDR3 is CASSAVYYEQYF.

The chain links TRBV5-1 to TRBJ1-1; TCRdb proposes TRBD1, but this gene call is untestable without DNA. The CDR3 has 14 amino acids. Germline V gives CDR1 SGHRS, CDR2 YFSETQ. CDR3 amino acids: CASSLSGLNTEAFF.

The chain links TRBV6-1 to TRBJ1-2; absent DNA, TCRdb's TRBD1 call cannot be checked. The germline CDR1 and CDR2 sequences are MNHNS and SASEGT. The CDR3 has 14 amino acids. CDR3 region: CASSPGTPGYGYTF.

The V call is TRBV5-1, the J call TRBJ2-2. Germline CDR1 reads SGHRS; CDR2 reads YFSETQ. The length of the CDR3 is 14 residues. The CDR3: CASTLDANTGELFF.

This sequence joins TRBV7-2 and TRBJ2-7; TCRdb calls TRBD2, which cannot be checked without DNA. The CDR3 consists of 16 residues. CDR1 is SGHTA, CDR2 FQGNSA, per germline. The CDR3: CASSLVPDSRSYEQYF.

The CDR3 loop is CASSGRTNTGELFF. The chain has TRBV27 and TRBJ2-2. The CDR3 is 14 amino acids. Germline CDR1 reads MNHEY; CDR2 reads SMNVEV (reference sequence).

CDR3 sequence reads: CASSLVTQEDTEAFF. The rearrangement joins TRBV7-9 to TRBJ1-1. The CDR3 sequence is 15 residues long. Germline-derived CDR1 and CDR2 are SEHNR and FQNEAQ (reference sequence).

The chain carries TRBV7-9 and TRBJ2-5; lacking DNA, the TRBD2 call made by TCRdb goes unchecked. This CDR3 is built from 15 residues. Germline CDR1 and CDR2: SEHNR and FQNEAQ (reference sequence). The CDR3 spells CASSLASGLVETQYF. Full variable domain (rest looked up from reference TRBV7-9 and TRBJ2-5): DTGVSQNPRHKITKRGQNVTFRCDPISEHNRLYWYRQTLGQGPEFLTYFQNEAQLEKSRLLSDRFSAERPKGSFSTLEIQRTEQGDSAMYLCASSLASGLVETQYFGPGTRLLVL.

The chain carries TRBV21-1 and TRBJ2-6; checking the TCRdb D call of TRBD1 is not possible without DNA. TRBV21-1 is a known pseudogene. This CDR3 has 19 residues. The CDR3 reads CASSNNRDRVRSGANVLTF.

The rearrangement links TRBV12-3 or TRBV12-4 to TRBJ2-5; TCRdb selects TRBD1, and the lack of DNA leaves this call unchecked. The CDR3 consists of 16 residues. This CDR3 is CASTPRIGGPFETQYF.

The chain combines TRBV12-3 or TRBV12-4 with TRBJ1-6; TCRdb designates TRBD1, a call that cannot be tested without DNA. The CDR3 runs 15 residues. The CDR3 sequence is CASRDHRGRNSPLHF.

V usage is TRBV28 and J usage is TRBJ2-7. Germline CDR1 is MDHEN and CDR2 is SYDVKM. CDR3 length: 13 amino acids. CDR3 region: CASTQGLVDEQYF.